This T cell receptor (beta chain) originates from a study of OX40 agonist ivuxolimab in advanced cancers. Study in general: Ivuxolimab is an agonistic anti-OX40 (CD134) antibody, and patients were treated with it. Across the patients, intravenous ivuxolimab was delivered every 2 weeks at 0.01 to 10 mg/kg.

Germline CDR1 reads SGHRS; CDR2 reads YFSETQ. The CDR3 runs to 15 residues. Cycle 7 day 1, cycle 4 day 1, and baseline were the timepoints at which blood was sampled. Clones were read by immunoSEQ multiplex PCR, and TCRdb kept only the in-frame ones, dropping some. The sample includes about 77,000 clones, around four fifths seen only once; the top ten take about 0.73%. This chain connects TRBV5-1 to TRBJ2-5; D may be TRBD1 (5 bases). The better agreement between TRBJ2-7 and the DNA end casts doubt on the J call. The sample in question was CD4+ or CD8+ T cells sorted from blood, obtained in a trial of the OX40 agonist ivuxolimab. The source of this sequence is an adult with an advanced solid tumor such as melanoma, head and neck, liver or kidney cancer. This CDR3 reads CASSQGDHRPYEQYF. CDR3 nucleotide sequence: TGCGCCAGCAGCCAGGGCGACCACAGACCCTACGAGCAGTACTTC.